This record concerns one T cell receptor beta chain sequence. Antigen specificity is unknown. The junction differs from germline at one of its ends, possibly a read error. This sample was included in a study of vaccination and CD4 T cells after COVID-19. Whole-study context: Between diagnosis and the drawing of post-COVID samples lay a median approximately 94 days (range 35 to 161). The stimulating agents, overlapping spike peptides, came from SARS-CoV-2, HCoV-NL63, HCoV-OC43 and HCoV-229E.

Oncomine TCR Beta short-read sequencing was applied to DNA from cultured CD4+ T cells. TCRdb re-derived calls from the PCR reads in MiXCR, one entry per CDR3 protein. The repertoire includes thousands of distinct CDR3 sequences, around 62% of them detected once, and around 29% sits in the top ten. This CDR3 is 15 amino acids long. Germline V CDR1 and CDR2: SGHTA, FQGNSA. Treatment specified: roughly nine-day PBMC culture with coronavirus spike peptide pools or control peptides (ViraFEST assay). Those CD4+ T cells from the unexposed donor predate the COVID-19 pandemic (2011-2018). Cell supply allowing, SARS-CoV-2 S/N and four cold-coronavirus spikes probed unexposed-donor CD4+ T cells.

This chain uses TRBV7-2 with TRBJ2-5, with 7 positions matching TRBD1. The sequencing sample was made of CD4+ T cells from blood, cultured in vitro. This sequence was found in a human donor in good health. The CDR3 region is CANSLTRGLGETQYF. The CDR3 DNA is TGTGCCAACAGCTTAACGAGGGGGCTGGGAGAGACCCAGTACTTC.